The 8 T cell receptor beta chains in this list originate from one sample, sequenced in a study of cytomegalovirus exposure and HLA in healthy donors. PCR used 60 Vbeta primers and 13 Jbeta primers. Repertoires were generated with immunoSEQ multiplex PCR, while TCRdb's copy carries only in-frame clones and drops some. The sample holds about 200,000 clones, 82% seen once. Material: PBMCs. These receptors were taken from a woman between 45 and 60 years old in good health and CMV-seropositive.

In DNA form, the CDR3 reads TGCGCCAGCAGCTTGGTGGGGACAGACACTGAAGCTTTCTTT. Translating it yields CASSLVGTDTEAFF. The J gene is TRBJ1-1, the V gene TRBV5-1, with 7 nucleotides matching TRBD1. This CDR3 is 14 amino acids long. Germline V lookup: CDR1 SGHRS, CDR2 YFSETQ. Trimming took 0 bases from V and 3 from J; bases not matched to a gene: 2.

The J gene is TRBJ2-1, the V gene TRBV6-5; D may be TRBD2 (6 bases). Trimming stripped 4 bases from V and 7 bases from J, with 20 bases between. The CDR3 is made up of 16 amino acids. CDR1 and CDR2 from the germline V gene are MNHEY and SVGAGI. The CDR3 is CASSSLRGGSGNEQFF. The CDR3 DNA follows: TGTGCCAGCAGTTCCCTGAGGGGAGGCTCAGGGAATGAGCAGTTCTTC.

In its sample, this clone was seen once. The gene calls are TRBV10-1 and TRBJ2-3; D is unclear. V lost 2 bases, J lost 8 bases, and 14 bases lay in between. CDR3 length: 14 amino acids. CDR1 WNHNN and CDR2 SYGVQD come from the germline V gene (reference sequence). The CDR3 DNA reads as TGCGCCAGCAGTGAGGGGTCTACAGACGCTACGCAGTATTTT. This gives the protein CASSEGSTDATQYF.

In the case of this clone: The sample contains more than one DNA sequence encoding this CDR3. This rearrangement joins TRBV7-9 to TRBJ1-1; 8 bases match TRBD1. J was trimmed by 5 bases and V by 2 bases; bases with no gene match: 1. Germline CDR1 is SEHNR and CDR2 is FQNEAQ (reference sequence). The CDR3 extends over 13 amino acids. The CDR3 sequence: CASSLTGGTEAFF. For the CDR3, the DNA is TGTGCCAGCAGCTTAACAGGGGGAACTGAAGCTTTCTTT.

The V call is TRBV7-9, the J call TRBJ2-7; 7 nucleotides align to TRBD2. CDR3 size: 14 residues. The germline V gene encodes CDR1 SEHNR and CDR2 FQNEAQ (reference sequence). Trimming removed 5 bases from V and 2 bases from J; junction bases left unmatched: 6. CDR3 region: CASSGSGSPYEQYF. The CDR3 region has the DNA TGTGCCAGCAGCGGTAGCGGGTCGCCCTACGAGCAGTACTTC.

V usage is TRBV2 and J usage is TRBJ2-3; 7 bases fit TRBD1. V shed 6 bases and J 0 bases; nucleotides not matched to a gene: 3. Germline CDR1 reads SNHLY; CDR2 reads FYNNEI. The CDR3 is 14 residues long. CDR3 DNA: TGTGCCAGCAGAAAGGGGGCAAGCACAGATACGCAGTATTTT. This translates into CASRKGASTDTQYF.

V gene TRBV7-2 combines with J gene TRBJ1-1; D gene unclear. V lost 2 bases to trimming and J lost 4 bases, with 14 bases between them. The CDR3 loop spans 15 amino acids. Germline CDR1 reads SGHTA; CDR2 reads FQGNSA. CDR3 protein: CASSLRGGRATEAFF. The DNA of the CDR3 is TGTGCCAGCAGCTTACGTGGAGGAAGGGCCACTGAAGCTTTCTTT.

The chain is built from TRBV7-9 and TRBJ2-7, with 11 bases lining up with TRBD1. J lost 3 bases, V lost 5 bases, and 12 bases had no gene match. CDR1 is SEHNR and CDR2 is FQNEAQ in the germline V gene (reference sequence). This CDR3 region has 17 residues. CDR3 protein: CASSHPGGTGGNYEQYF. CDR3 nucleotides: TGTGCCAGCAGCCACCCGGGAGGGACAGGGGGGAACTACGAGCAGTACTTC.